In its sample, the clone carrying this T cell receptor beta chain was seen many times. Per germline, CDR1 SGHVS and CDR2 FNYEAQ. The CDR3 sequence is 14 residues long. Between the trimmed V and J ends, which lost 2 bases and 0 bases, there was a span of 7 bases. The sorted Tregs were CD4+CD25+CD127-/low cells. MiXCR was run by TCRdb on the 5' RACE reads, yielding one entry per CDR3 protein. The sample carries over 45,000 distinct CDR3 sequences, approximately 27% recorded once. The TCR sequence derives from a female donor with breast cancer. The sample comprised tumor-infiltrating Tregs sorted from the breast tumor. The V call is TRBV7-6, the J call TRBJ1-1, with D unclear. The chain's CDR3 is CASSLTPMNTEAFF. DNA for the CDR3: TGTGCCAGCAGCTTAACCCCCATGAACACTGAAGCTTTCTTT. The variable domain in full, with the rest retrieved from reference TRBV7-6 and TRBJ1-1, is GAGVSQSPRYKVTKRGQDVALRCDPISGHVSLYWYRQALGQGPEFLTYFNYEAQQDKSGLPNDRFSAERPEGSISTLTIQRTEQRDSAMYRCASSLTPMNTEAFFGQGTRLTVV.